The 21 T cell receptor beta chains below all came from one sample that was sequenced in a study of identical twins. TCRdb fed the 5' RACE reads into MiXCR, producing one record per CDR3 protein. Of more than 650,000 distinct CDR3 sequences listed, roughly 6% are singletons. Sequencing input: naive T cells sorted from blood. Receptors were obtained from a man between 18 and 29 years old in good health.

This clonotype occurred many times. The V and J genes are TRBV9 and TRBJ2-5; no firm D call. The CDR3 contains 13 residues. Per germline, CDR1 SGDLS and CDR2 YYNGEE. Trimming took 4 bases from V and 2 from J, leaving 9 bases between them. The CDR3 sequence: CASSRIGQETQYF. CDR3 nucleotide sequence: TGTGCCAGCAGCCGTATAGGTCAAGAGACCCAGTACTTC.

This clonotype was seen many times. The V and J genes are TRBV5-1 and TRBJ1-1, with no clear D. Trimming removed 0 bases from V and 0 bases from J, with 6 bases in between. The CDR3 is 14 residues long. The V gene's germline CDR1 is SGHRS and CDR2 YFSETQ. Here the CDR3 reads CASSLETVNTEAFF. DNA of the CDR3: TGCGCCAGCAGCTTGGAAACAGTGAACACTGAAGCTTTCTTT.

The chain uses TRBV7-8 and TRBJ2-7; D could derive from TRBD1 or TRBD2 (6 bases each). The CDR3 has 12 residues. Germline V gene sequence: CDR1 SGHVS, CDR2 FQNEAQ. Trimming cost V 5 bases and J 6 bases, with 11 bases left between them. CDR3 nucleotides: TGTGCCAGCAGCGTCGGAGGGGGCGAGCAGTACTTC. Translated: CASSVGGGEQYF.

This clonotype was seen repeatedly, ten times or more. The CDR3 region is CASSTRQGEGTDTQYF. CDR3 in DNA: TGTGCCAGCAGTACCCGACAGGGAGAGGGCACAGATACGCAGTATTTT. This chain connects TRBV12-3 or TRBV12-4 to TRBJ2-3; 7 positions agree with TRBD1. The CDR3 consists of 16 residues. J gave up 1 base and V 5 bases, and 9 bases lay outside the gene matches.

There are many counts of this clonotype. The chain has TRBV7-2 and TRBJ2-2, with D uncertain. V shed 5 bases and J shed 6 bases, with 10 bases lying between them. The CDR3 covers 13 residues. Germline V gives CDR1 SGHTA, CDR2 FQGNSA. The CDR3 DNA reads as TGTGCCAGCAGCAGAGATGGCGCCGGGGAGCTGTTTTTT. Amino acid sequence: CASSRDGAGELFF.

There are many counts of this clonotype. CDR3 in DNA: TGCAGTGCTAGTTCTGCGGATCGGGCACACGAGCAGTTCTTC. Translated, it gives CSASSADRAHEQFF. This chain joins TRBV20-1 and TRBJ2-1; D not certain. CDR3 length equals 14 residues. The V gene's germline CDR1 is DFQATT and CDR2 SNEGSKA (reference sequence). The V gene lost 3 bases and the J gene lost 10 bases, with 19 bases spanning the gap.

With respect to this clonotype: No conserved phenylalanine or tryptophan is present at the end of the CDR3, so a read error is the likely explanation. The chain uses TRBV7-9 and TRBJ2-7; D possibly corresponds to TRBD1 (5 bases). V lost 3 bases to trimming and J lost 3 bases, with 9 bases between them. The germline V gene has CDR1 SEHNR and CDR2 FQNEAQ (reference sequence). The CDR3 runs 13 residues. CDR3 sequence: CASSLSQGYEQYL. The CDR3 DNA is TGTGCCAGCAGCTTGAGTCAGGGCTACGAGCAGTACTTG.

This clonotype has ten or more counts. This chain connects TRBV7-8 to TRBJ2-1, with D uncertain. Germline CDR1 SGHVS, CDR2 FQNEAQ. The V end lost 4 bases, the J end lost 0 bases, and 10 bases lay between the germline ends. The CDR3 extends over 15 amino acids. The CDR3 spells CASSSTVISYNEQFF. CDR3 DNA sequence: TGTGCCAGCAGCTCGACCGTTATCTCCTACAATGAGCAGTTCTTC.

This clonotype was seen many times. The chain recombines TRBV12-3 or TRBV12-4 with TRBJ2-5; TRBD1 agrees at 7 bases. The CDR3 is made up of 14 amino acids. Trimming removed 8 bases from V and 1 base from J; junction bases left unmatched: 7. The CDR3 is CASGTATFQETQYF. In DNA, the CDR3 is TGTGCCAGCGGGACAGCAACCTTCCAAGAGACCCAGTACTTC.

This clonotype was detected ten times or more. V gene TRBV12-3 or TRBV12-4 combines with J gene TRBJ2-1; TRBD1 agrees at 7 bases. J gave up 2 bases and V 8 bases, and 6 bases lay outside the gene matches. The CDR3 totals 14 residues. CDR3 sequence reads: CASPRGQTYNEQFF. Here the CDR3 DNA reads TGTGCCAGCCCCAGGGGACAGACCTACAATGAGCAGTTCTTC.

This clonotype was picked up many times. V usage is TRBV12-3 or TRBV12-4 and J usage is TRBJ2-2; no firm D call. The CDR3 has 15 residues. Trimming shortened V by 4 bases and J by 4 bases, and 13 bases separated the two germline ends. The DNA for the CDR3 is TGTGCCAGCAGTTCCCCGACACCTTCCACCGGGGAGCTGTTTTTT. This gives the protein CASSSPTPSTGELFF.

There are many counts of this clonotype. This chain links TRBV12-3 or TRBV12-4 with TRBJ2-7, with TRBD1 matching 7 bases. V was clipped by 6 bases and J by 1 base; unmatched bases: 21. The length of the CDR3 is 19 residues. The DNA of the CDR3 is TGTGCCAGCAGCTCACACCTCGGGGCAGGGGGTAGGGTTTCCTACGAGCAGTACTTC. It yields the protein CASSSHLGAGGRVSYEQYF.

At least ten counts were recorded for this clonotype. The chain is built from TRBV20-1 and TRBJ2-7; D is perhaps TRBD1 (7 bases). The CDR3 extends over 14 amino acids. V lost 1 base, J lost 3 bases, and 13 bases lay in between. Germline-derived CDR1 and CDR2 are DFQATT and SNEGSKA (reference sequence). CDR3 sequence reads: CSARAQGGGYEQYF. The CDR3 DNA reads as TGCAGTGCTAGAGCTCAGGGGGGAGGCTACGAGCAGTACTTC.

In this sample, this clonotype turned up a few times. This chain joins TRBV11-2 and TRBJ1-4, with D tentatively TRBD1 (6 bases). The CDR3 contains 15 residues. V lost 5 bases and J lost 8, with 18 bases in between. CDR1 and CDR2 (germline): SGHAT, FQNNGV. The DNA of the CDR3 is TGTGCCAGCAGCCCGGGGGCGGGACACGCCGAAAAACTGTTTTTT. It codes for CASSPGAGHAEKLFF.

This clonotype came up many times. CDR3 loop: CASRGTSGITDTQYF. The DNA for the CDR3 is TGTGCCAGCAGGGGGACTAGCGGGATCACAGATACGCAGTATTTT. The genes are TRBV12-3 or TRBV12-4 and TRBJ2-3; 13 nucleotides agree with TRBD2. The ends lost 6 bases at V and 2 bases at J; junction bases unmatched: 2. This CDR3 has 15 amino acids.

This clonotype has at least ten counts. This sequence joins TRBV6-1 and TRBJ2-1, with a weak D call TRBD1 (6 bases). CDR1 is MNHNS, CDR2 SASEGT, per germline. The V and J ends lost 6 bases and 4 bases respectively, with 10 bases between them. There are 13 residues in the CDR3. The CDR3 DNA follows: TGTGCCAGCAGGTCCAGGGGTTACAATGAGCAGTTCTTC. Translation: CASRSRGYNEQFF.

The chain is built from TRBV11-2 and TRBJ1-5; D gene ambiguous. The CDR3 covers 15 residues. CDR1 and CDR2 (germline): SGHAT, FQNNGV. V dropped 2 bases and J dropped 4 bases, with 12 bases sitting between them. CDR3 in DNA: TGTGCCAGCAGCTTAAACGAAGGCTATAATCAGCCCCAGCATTTT. Translation: CASSLNEGYNQPQHF.

This clonotype appeared a few times. The chain links TRBV5-8 to TRBJ2-1; perhaps D is TRBD1 or TRBD2 (6 bases each). The CDR3 loop spans 14 amino acids. V was cut by 9 bases and J by 4 bases, with 17 bases left in between. Germline CDR1 is SGHTS and CDR2 is YDEGEE. The CDR3 DNA sequence: TGTGCCATCGAGGGAGAGGGGGGTTACAATGAGCAGTTCTTC. Translation gives CAIEGEGGYNEQFF.

This clonotype was seen more than once but under ten times. V and J are TRBV12-3 or TRBV12-4 and TRBJ2-5; no clear D. The CDR3 has 13 amino acids. V was shortened by 1 base and J by 5 bases, with 8 bases between the two germline ends. This CDR3 is CASSLVRLETQYF. The CDR3, as DNA: TGTGCCAGCAGTTTAGTCAGGCTGGAGACCCAGTACTTC.

This clonotype was counted many times. The V gene is TRBV12-3 or TRBV12-4, the J gene TRBJ1-2; weak D call: TRBD1 (6 bases). The CDR3 runs 12 residues. The V end lost 2 bases, the J end lost 13 bases, and 14 bases lay between the germline ends. CDR3 amino acids: CASSLIRDNVTF. CDR3 in DNA: TGTGCCAGCAGTTTAATTAGGGACAATGTCACCTTC.

This clonotype has ten or more counts. The CDR3 spells CASSASGLAGETDTQYF. The DNA for the CDR3 is TGTGCCAGCAGCGCCTCGGGACTAGCGGGAGAAACAGATACGCAGTATTTT. The chain links TRBV9 to TRBJ2-3; the match to TRBD2 covers 14 bases. The CDR3 contains 17 residues. Germline assignment: CDR1 SGDLS and CDR2 YYNGEE. V shed 3 bases, J shed 3 bases, and the junction held 6 bases outside the gene matches.